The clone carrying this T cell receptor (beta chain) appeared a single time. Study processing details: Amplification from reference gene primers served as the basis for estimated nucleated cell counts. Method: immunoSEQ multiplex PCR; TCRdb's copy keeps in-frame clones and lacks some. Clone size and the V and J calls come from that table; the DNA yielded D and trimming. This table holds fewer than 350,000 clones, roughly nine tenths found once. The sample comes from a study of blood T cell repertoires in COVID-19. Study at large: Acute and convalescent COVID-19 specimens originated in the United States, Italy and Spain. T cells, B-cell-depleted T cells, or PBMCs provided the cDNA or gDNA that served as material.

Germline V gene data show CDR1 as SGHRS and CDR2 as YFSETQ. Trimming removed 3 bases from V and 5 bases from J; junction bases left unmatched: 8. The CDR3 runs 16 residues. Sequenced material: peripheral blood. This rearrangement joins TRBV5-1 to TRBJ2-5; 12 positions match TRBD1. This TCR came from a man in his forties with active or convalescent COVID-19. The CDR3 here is CASSWGRDRGQETQYF. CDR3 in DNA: TGCGCCAGCAGCTGGGGAAGGGACAGGGGGCAGGAGACCCAGTACTTC. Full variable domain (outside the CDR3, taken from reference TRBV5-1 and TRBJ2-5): KAGVTQTPRYLIKTRGQQVTLSCSPISGHRSVSWYQQTPGQGLQFLFEYFSETQRNKGNFPGRFSGRQFSNSRSEMNVSTLELGDSALYLCASSWGRDRGQETQYFGPGTRLLVL.